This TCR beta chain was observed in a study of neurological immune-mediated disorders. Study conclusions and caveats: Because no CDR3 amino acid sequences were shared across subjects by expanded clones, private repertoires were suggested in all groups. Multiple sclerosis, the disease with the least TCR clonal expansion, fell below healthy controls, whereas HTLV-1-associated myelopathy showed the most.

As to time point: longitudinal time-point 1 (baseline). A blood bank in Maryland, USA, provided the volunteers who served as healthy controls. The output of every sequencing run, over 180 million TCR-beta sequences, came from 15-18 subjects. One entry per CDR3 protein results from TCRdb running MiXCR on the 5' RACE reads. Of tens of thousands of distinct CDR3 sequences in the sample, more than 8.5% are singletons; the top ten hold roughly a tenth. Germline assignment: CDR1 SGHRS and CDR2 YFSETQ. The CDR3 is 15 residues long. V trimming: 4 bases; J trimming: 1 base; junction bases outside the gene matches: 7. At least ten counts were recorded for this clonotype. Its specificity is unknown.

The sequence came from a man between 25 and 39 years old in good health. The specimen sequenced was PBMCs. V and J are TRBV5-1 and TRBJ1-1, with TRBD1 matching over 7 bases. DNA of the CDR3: TGCGCCAGCAGCCACAGACAGGGCGAGAACACTGAAGCTTTCTTT. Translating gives CASSHRQGENTEAFF. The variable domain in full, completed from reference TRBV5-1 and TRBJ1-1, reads KAGVTQTPRYLIKTRGQQVTLSCSPISGHRSVSWYQQTPGQGLQFLFEYFSETQRNKGNFPGRFSGRQFSNSRSEMNVSTLELGDSALYLCASSHRQGENTEAFFGQGTRLTVV.